The TCR beta chain described here comes from a study of cytomegalovirus exposure and HLA in healthy donors. Study-level information: The same platform was used for the 95 to 150 validation repertoires and the roughly 600 first-cohort repertoires, a later analysis reported. Broader study findings: Under in vitro conditions, three CMV-associated chains were confirmed as specific for CMV antigens. Some public TCRs appeared in many individuals, while most sequences were rare.

Germline V gene sequence: CDR1 SGHRS, CDR2 YFSETQ. This CDR3 comprises 16 residues. V shed 4 bases, J shed 3 bases, and the junction held 8 bases outside the gene matches. Assay used: immunoSEQ multiplex PCR; TCRdb lists only in-frame clones, some missing. The data hold roughly 100,000 clones, with about 95% observed a single time. In the case of this clone: Its matching antigen is unknown.

Sequenced material: PBMCs. The chain combines TRBV5-1 with TRBJ2-7, with 12 bases that match TRBD2. The TCR comes from a woman between 18 and 29 years old in good health and CMV-seronegative. DNA of the CDR3: TGCGCCAGCAGCGGAGGACTAGCGGGGCCGTACTACGAGCAGTACTTC. This gives the protein CASSGGLAGPYYEQYF. Full variable domain (missing parts from reference TRBV5-1 and TRBJ2-7): KAGVTQTPRYLIKTRGQQVTLSCSPISGHRSVSWYQQTPGQGLQFLFEYFSETQRNKGNFPGRFSGRQFSNSRSEMNVSTLELGDSALYLCASSGGLAGPYYEQYFGPGTRLTVT.